Listed below are T cell receptor beta chains from one sample, sequenced in a study of PD-1 blockade in classical Hodgkin lymphoma. The data were produced by immunoSEQ multiplex PCR, yet TCRdb's version contains in-frame clones alone and is incomplete. The table lists about 100,000 clones, roughly nine tenths of them singletons. The source was peripheral blood mononuclear cells (PBMCs), collected before the second cycle of nivolumab. The receptor source for this set is a human donor with classical Hodgkin lymphoma. Each CDR3 is given with its conserved first and last residue. Each record gives: V gene, clone size, D gene, J gene, CDR3 protein. The D gene is left open where the match is weak. Expanded clones get a size class; other rows say once, few or many, or leave the size out.

v_gene: TRBV19
abundance: -
d_gene: TRBD2
j_gene: TRBJ2-1
CDR3aa: CASTKSGSVDNEQFF

v_gene: TRBV19
abundance: -
d_gene: TRBD1
j_gene: TRBJ1-5
CDR3aa: CASRSPGGVSNQPQHF

v_gene: TRBV5-1
abundance: few
d_gene: TRBD1
j_gene: TRBJ1-1
CDR3aa: CASTTGGTEAFF

v_gene: TRBV5-6
abundance: -
d_gene: -
j_gene: TRBJ2-5
CDR3aa: CASSLAGAETQYF

v_gene: TRBV19
abundance: -
d_gene: -
j_gene: TRBJ1-2
CDR3aa: CASSPRRGRKDRTSNYGYTF

v_gene: TRBV28
abundance: few
d_gene: TRBD1
j_gene: TRBJ2-7
CDR3aa: CASSLGQASSYEQYF

v_gene: TRBV7-9
abundance: -
d_gene: -
j_gene: TRBJ1-1
CDR3aa: CASSFPRPADTEAFF

v_gene: TRBV2
abundance: -
d_gene: TRBD1
j_gene: TRBJ1-5
CDR3aa: CASRGQLNQPQHF

v_gene: TRBV18
abundance: -
d_gene: -
j_gene: TRBJ1-1
CDR3aa: CASSPAGGIRTEAFF

v_gene: TRBV2
abundance: -
d_gene: TRBD2
j_gene: TRBJ2-1
CDR3aa: CASRLAGGSYNEQFF

v_gene: TRBV10-2
abundance: -
d_gene: TRBD1
j_gene: TRBJ2-5
CDR3aa: CASSESDRAETQYF

v_gene: TRBV19
abundance: -
d_gene: -
j_gene: TRBJ2-5
CDR3aa: CASRTANQETQYF

v_gene: TRBV6-1
abundance: -
d_gene: -
j_gene: TRBJ2-7
CDR3aa: CASSAFGFYEQYF

v_gene: TRBV27
abundance: -
d_gene: -
j_gene: TRBJ1-2
CDR3aa: CASSLRGGLYGYTF

v_gene: TRBV5-4
abundance: -
d_gene: TRBD1
j_gene: TRBJ2-3
CDR3aa: CASSEQGAEDTQYF

v_gene: TRBV4-2
abundance: -
d_gene: -
j_gene: TRBJ2-3
CDR3aa: CASRAMGLRDTQYF

v_gene: TRBV10-3
abundance: -
d_gene: TRBD1
j_gene: TRBJ2-7
CDR3aa: CAISDPGQSSYEQYF

v_gene: TRBV4-3
abundance: -
d_gene: -
j_gene: TRBJ2-3
CDR3aa: CASSPPFTDTQYF

v_gene: TRBV6-1
abundance: few
d_gene: -
j_gene: TRBJ1-2
CDR3aa: CASSDGVVNRYGYTF

v_gene: TRBV7-9
abundance: -
d_gene: -
j_gene: TRBJ2-5
CDR3aa: CASSLLGQPQETQYF

v_gene: TRBV9
abundance: -
d_gene: TRBD2
j_gene: TRBJ2-7
CDR3aa: CASSVGVGGLAGVEQYF

v_gene: TRBV7-9
abundance: -
d_gene: -
j_gene: TRBJ2-5
CDR3aa: CASSVQRETQYF

v_gene: TRBV5-1
abundance: -
d_gene: TRBD1
j_gene: TRBJ2-7
CDR3aa: CASSLESGGFYEQYF

v_gene: TRBV19
abundance: -
d_gene: -
j_gene: TRBJ1-5
CDR3aa: CASTLGWGAHQPQHF

v_gene: TRBV2
abundance: -
d_gene: TRBD2
j_gene: TRBJ2-3
CDR3aa: CASSQTNGLAGGPDTQYF

v_gene: TRBV29-1
abundance: -
d_gene: -
j_gene: TRBJ1-4
CDR3aa: CSVDGVSGEKLFF

v_gene: TRBV2
abundance: -
d_gene: -
j_gene: TRBJ1-3
CDR3aa: CASSVAGRGNTIYF

v_gene: TRBV7-7
abundance: few
d_gene: TRBD2
j_gene: TRBJ2-5
CDR3aa: CASSSSGRQETQYF

v_gene: TRBV5-3
abundance: -
d_gene: TRBD1
j_gene: TRBJ1-2
CDR3aa: CARSRRTGGIGGYTF

v_gene: TRBV29-1
abundance: few
d_gene: TRBD2
j_gene: TRBJ2-7
CDR3aa: CSVTRTSGSSPYF

v_gene: TRBV28
abundance: many
d_gene: -
j_gene: TRBJ2-7
CDR3aa: CASSLQGGGREQYF

v_gene: TRBV7-6
abundance: few
d_gene: -
j_gene: TRBJ2-2
CDR3aa: CASSLGTDTGELFF

v_gene: TRBV19
abundance: few
d_gene: -
j_gene: TRBJ1-5
CDR3aa: CASSNGYQPQHF

v_gene: TRBV10-1
abundance: -
d_gene: -
j_gene: TRBJ2-1
CDR3aa: CASSGKPGHYNEQFF

v_gene: TRBV5-1
abundance: -
d_gene: TRBD2
j_gene: TRBJ2-3
CDR3aa: CASSLNAGLAGPSGGTDTQYF

v_gene: TRBV19
abundance: -
d_gene: -
j_gene: TRBJ1-4
CDR3aa: CASSIPAYAEKLFF